This passage covers 15 T cell receptor beta chains from one sample sequenced in a study of blood T cell repertoires in COVID-19. Method: immunoSEQ multiplex PCR; TCRdb's copy keeps in-frame clones and lacks some. The sample contains about 39,000 clones, 79% of which appear only once. The specimen sequenced was peripheral blood. The receptors here all came from a man between 70 and 80 years old with acute or convalescent COVID-19.

The chain recombines TRBV20-1 with TRBJ2-7, with D possibly TRBD2 on 6 matching bases. In germline, CDR1 is DFQATT, CDR2 SNEGSKA (reference sequence). Between the trimmed V and J ends, which lost 6 bases and 7 bases, there was a span of 13 bases. This CDR3 region has 11 residues. CDR3 sequence: CSALTRLEQYF. CDR3 bases: TGCAGTGCGCTGACTAGATTAGAGCAGTACTTC.

There are a few counts of this clone. The J gene is TRBJ2-7, the V gene TRBV27, with 14 bases that match TRBD2. Germline trimming cut 2 bases from V and 5 bases from J; bases unmatched to any gene: 2. This CDR3 region has 15 residues. From germline, CDR1 is MNHEY and CDR2 SMNVEV (reference sequence). Here the CDR3 DNA reads TGTGCCAGCAGTTTACCGGGACTAGCGGGGGACGAGCAGTACTTC. This gives the protein CASSLPGLAGDEQYF.

The chain uses TRBV5-1 and TRBJ2-2; 7 bases match TRBD1. V lost 2 bases and J lost 6; bases outside the gene matches: 7. The germline gives CDR1 SGHRS, CDR2 YFSETQ. CDR3 length: 15 residues. CDR3 sequence reads: CASSLGQVNPGELFF. The CDR3 DNA reads TGCGCCAGCAGCTTAGGACAGGTGAATCCCGGGGAGCTGTTTTTT.

This sequence joins TRBV25-1 and TRBJ2-1; D is uncertain. V lost 4 bases to trimming and J lost 5 bases, with 21 bases between them. The CDR3 loop spans 17 amino acids. Germline assignment: CDR1 MGHDK and CDR2 SYGVNS. The CDR3 region has the DNA TGTGCCAGCAGTGTGACACCCCCCAGCTGGCAAAACAATGAGCAGTTCTTC. This gives the protein CASSVTPPSWQNNEQFF.

This rearrangement joins TRBV9 to TRBJ1-1, with 9 bases aligning to TRBD1. V trimming: 0 bases; J trimming: 4 bases; junction bases outside the gene matches: 16. This CDR3 has 19 residues. In germline, CDR1 is SGDLS, CDR2 YYNGEE. The CDR3 nucleotides are TGTGCCAGCAGCGTAGGAGCAAGAACAGGGGGCGCATCGCGCACTGAAGCTTTCTTT. Translation: CASSVGARTGGASRTEAFF.

A note on this clone: This CDR3 is also generated by other DNA sequences in the sample. This sequence joins TRBV6-6 and TRBJ2-7; 9 positions agree with TRBD2. The J segment lost 2 bases and the V segment lost 0 bases, leaving 5 bases of the junction unmatched. The CDR3 is 16 amino acids. Germline CDR1 MNHNY, CDR2 SVGAGI (reference sequence). CDR3 sequence: CASSYSSGRSTYEQYF. In nucleotides, the CDR3 is TGTGCCAGCAGTTACTCGAGCGGGAGGTCCACCTACGAGCAGTACTTC.

The sample holds a few counts of this clone. As DNA, the CDR3 is TGTGCCAGCAGGACGGGACAGGGGGCCGGGACTGAAGCTTTCTTT. Protein product: CASRTGQGAGTEAFF. This rearrangement joins TRBV2 to TRBJ1-1, with 12 positions matching TRBD1. Unmatched junction bases numbered 7, after V lost 6 bases and J lost 5 bases. There are 15 residues in the CDR3. Germline loops: CDR1 SNHLY, CDR2 FYNNEI.

The chain combines TRBV21-1 with TRBJ2-1; TRBD2 is the table's D call, not checked against the DNA. TRBV21-1 is tagged as a pseudogene. This CDR3 contains 14 residues. This CDR3 is CASSTPGLAFEQFF. In nucleotides, the CDR3 is TGTGCCAGCAGCACGCCGGGACTAGCATTTGAGCAGTTCTTC.

This clone was seen just once. The chain employs TRBV29-1 and TRBJ2-3; 11 nucleotides line up with TRBD2. The CDR3 runs 16 residues. Germline lookup yields CDR1 SQVTM and CDR2 ANQGSEA. V was clipped by 7 bases and J by 0 bases; unmatched bases: 9. The CDR3 bases are TGCAGCGGGAGGGATTGGACTAGCGGGAGCACAGATACGCAGTATTTT. Protein product: CSGRDWTSGSTDTQYF.

This chain joins TRBV5-1 and TRBJ2-5, with a weak D call TRBD1 (6 bases). CDR3 length equals 16 residues. Trimming shortened V by 0 bases and J by 0 bases, and 12 bases separated the two germline ends. The germline CDR1 and CDR2 sequences are SGHRS and YFSETQ. CDR3 DNA: TGCGCCAGCAGCTTGGGACAGGCCACGGACCAAGAGACCCAGTACTTC. The encoded protein is CASSLGQATDQETQYF.

The chain joins TRBV29-1 to TRBJ2-4; TRBD2 aligns across 10 bases. This CDR3 contains 16 residues. V was clipped by 1 base and J by 8 bases; unmatched bases: 11. The germline V gene encodes CDR1 SQVTM and CDR2 ANQGSEA. The CDR3 region has the DNA TGCAGCGTTGAAGGGGGAATAGCGGGAGGTGGGGACATTCAGTACTTC. This sequence encodes CSVEGGIAGGGDIQYF.

This clone has only one observation. This chain joins TRBV10-3 and TRBJ2-7; TRBD1 matches 7 bases. V was clipped by 11 bases and J by 6 bases; unmatched bases: 10. Germline-derived CDR1 and CDR2 are ENHRY and SYGVKD. CDR3 length: 12 amino acids. The DNA for the CDR3 is TGTGCCGTCGGGACAGCTCCTGGCGAGCAGTACTTC. Translated: CAVGTAPGEQYF.

The V and J genes are TRBV28 and TRBJ1-2; D gene uncertain. V lost 2 bases, J lost 6 bases, and 10 bases lay in between. Germline CDR1 and CDR2: MDHEN and SYDVKM. CDR3 length equals 13 residues. The CDR3 bases are TGTGCCAGCAGTTTAACGGGATTGGATGGCTACACCTTC. It specifies CASSLTGLDGYTF.

The chain uses TRBV28 and TRBJ2-2; 7 bases line up with TRBD1. With 5 bases clipped from V and 15 bases from J, the junction kept 9 bases outside the gene matches. Germline CDR1 reads MDHEN; CDR2 reads SYDVKM. The CDR3 runs to 12 residues. CDR3 nucleotide sequence: TGTGCCAGCAGTGAGGACAGGAGCGAGGTGTTTTTT. As protein: CASSEDRSEVFF.

The sample holds one count of this clone. The CDR3 sequence: CASSPRQSSYEQYF. The CDR3 region has the DNA TGTGCCAGCTCACCCAGACAGTCCTCCTACGAGCAGTACTTC. This rearrangement joins TRBV18 to TRBJ2-7, with D possibly TRBD1 on 5 matching bases. The CDR3 length is 14 residues. Germline V CDR1 and CDR2: KGHSH, LQKENI. V was pared by 3 bases and J by 0 bases, with 9 bases between.